The present T cell receptor (beta chain) was sequenced within a study of T cell responses to AZD1222 COVID-19 vaccine. Study conclusions and caveats: A mostly white British donor set with more females was recruited, and clonal diversity was possibly underestimated. Nearly half of spike-specific TCRs reportedly target unmutated variant regions. Following two doses of AZD1222, Spike-specific TCR breadth and depth rose.

Germline V gives CDR1 MNHNS, CDR2 SASEGT. Trimming took 3 bases from V and 6 from J, leaving 9 bases between them. The CDR3 covers 13 residues. Combined were second doses at about 4 or about 12 weeks. TCRdb keeps only in-frame clones here, not all; method: immunoSEQ multiplex PCR. The sample records tens of thousands of clones, roughly 90% being singletons. In the case of this clone: The target antigen is unknown.

The chain recombines TRBV6-1 with TRBJ1-5; D not resolved. The sequence was collected from an adult who received the AZD1222 COVID-19 vaccine. Material: peripheral blood, obtained 28 days after the second AZD1222 dose. CDR3 loop: CASSDTLSQPQHF. The DNA for the CDR3 is TGTGCCAGCAGTGACACCCTCAGTCAGCCCCAGCATTTT.